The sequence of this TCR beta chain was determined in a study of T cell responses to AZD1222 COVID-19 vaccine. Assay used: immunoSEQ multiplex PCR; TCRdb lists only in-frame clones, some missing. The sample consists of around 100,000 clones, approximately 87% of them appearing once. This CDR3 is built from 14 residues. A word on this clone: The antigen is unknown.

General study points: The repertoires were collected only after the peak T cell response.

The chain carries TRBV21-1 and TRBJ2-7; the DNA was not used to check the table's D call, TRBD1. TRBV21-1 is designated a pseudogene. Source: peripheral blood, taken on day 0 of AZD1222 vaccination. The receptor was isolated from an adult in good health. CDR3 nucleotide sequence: TGTGCCAGCTCCCCGGGACAGGGGTTTTACGAGCAGTACTTC. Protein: CASSPGQGFYEQYF.